This T cell receptor (beta chain) came from a study of technical replicates of blood from a few donors. Clones were sequenced by immunoSEQ multiplex PCR, and TCRdb holds only the in-frame ones, with some missing. The sample yields about 75,000 clones, about 97% seen once. Trimming removed 2 bases at V and 1 base at J, with 9 bases between. CDR1 MNHEY and CDR2 SVGAGI come from the germline V gene. The CDR3 runs to 15 residues. The sequence was obtained from a human donor in good health. The genes are TRBV6-5 and TRBJ2-1; D remains ambiguous. Sequencing input: T cells isolated from PBMCs. The CDR3: CASSYMSGSYNEQFF. The CDR3 bases are TGTGCCAGCAGTTACATGTCAGGATCCTACAATGAGCAGTTCTTC.